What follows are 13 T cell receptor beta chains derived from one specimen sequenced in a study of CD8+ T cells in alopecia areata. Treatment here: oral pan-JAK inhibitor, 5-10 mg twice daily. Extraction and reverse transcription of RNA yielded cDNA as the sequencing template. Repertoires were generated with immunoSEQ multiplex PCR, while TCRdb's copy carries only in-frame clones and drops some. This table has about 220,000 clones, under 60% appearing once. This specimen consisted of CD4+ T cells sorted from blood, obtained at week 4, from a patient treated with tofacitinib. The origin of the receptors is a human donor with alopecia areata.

The CDR3 sequence is CASSAGQVGDTQYF. CDR3 nucleotides: TGTGCCAGCAGCGCGGGACAGGTTGGGGATACGCAGTATTTT. The V and J genes are TRBV9 and TRBJ2-3; 8 bases align to TRBD1. Trimming at V came to 3 bases and at J to 6 bases, leaving 6 bases not matched to a gene. The germline V gene encodes CDR1 SGDLS and CDR2 YYNGEE. This CDR3 spans 14 amino acids. The whole variable domain, remainder taken from reference TRBV9 and TRBJ2-3, is DSGVTQTPKHLITATGQRVTLRCSPRSGDLSVYWYQQSLDQGLQFLIQYYNGEERAKGNILERFSAQQFPDLHSELNLSSLELGDSALYFCASSAGQVGDTQYFGPGTRLTVL.

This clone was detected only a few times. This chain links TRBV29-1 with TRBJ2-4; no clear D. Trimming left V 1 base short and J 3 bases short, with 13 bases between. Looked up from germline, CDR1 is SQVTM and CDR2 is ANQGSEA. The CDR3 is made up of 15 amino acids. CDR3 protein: CSVEGGVSGKNIQYF. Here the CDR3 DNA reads TGCAGCGTTGAAGGGGGTGTTAGTGGCAAAAACATTCAGTACTTC.

Here the CDR3 reads CAWSSPGSADYGYTF. CDR3 in DNA: TGTGCCTGGAGTTCCCCAGGGTCCGCAGACTATGGCTACACCTTC. This chain connects TRBV30 to TRBJ1-2, with D tentatively TRBD1 (5 bases). The ends were cut back, 2 bases at V and 3 bases at J, with 16 bases in the middle. In germline, CDR1 is GTSNPN, CDR2 SVGIG (reference sequence). There are 15 residues in the CDR3. The whole variable domain, filled in from reference TRBV30 and TRBJ1-2, reads SQTIHQWPATLVQPVGSPLSLECTVEGTSNPNLYWYRQAAGRGLQLLFYSVGIGQISSEVPQNLSASRPQDRQFILSSKKLLLSDSGFYLCAWSSPGSADYGYTFGSGTRLTVV.

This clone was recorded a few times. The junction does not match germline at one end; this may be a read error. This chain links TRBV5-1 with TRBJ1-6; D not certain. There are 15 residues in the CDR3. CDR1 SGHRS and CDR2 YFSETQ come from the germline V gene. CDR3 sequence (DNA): TGCGCCAGCAGCTTCTCGAGCTCCTATGATTCACCCCTCCACTTT. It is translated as CASSFSSSYDSPLHF. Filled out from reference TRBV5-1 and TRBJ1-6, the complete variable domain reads KAGVTQTPRYLIKTRGQQVTLSCSPISGHRSVSWYQQTPGQGLQFLFEYFSETQRNKGNFPGRFSGRQFSNSRSEMNVSTLELGDSALYLCASSFSSSYDSPLHFGNGTRLTVT.

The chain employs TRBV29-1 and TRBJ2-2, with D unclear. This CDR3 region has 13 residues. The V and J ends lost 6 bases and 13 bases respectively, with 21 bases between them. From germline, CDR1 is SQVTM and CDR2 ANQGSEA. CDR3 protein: CSVVRTPAVGLFF. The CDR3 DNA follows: TGCAGCGTAGTTAGGACCCCCGCGGTTGGGCTGTTTTTT.

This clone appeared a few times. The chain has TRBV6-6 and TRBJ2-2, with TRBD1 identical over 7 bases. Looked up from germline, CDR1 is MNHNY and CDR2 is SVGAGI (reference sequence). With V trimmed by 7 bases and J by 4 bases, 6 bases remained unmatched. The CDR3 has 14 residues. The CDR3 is CASTTGDSTGELFF. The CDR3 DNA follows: TGTGCCAGCACCACAGGGGATAGCACCGGGGAGCTGTTTTTT.

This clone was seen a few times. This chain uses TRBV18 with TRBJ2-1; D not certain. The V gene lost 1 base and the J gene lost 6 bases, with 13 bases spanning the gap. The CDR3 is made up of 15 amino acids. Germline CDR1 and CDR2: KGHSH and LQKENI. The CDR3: CASSPRRSNTNEQFF. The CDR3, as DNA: TGTGCCAGCTCACCACGTAGGTCAAACACCAATGAGCAGTTCTTC.

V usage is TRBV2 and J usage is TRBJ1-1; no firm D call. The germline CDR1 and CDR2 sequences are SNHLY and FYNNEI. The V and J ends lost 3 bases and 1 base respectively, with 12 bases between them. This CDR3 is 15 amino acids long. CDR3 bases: TGTGCCAGCAGTGAGACTTCTCAGTGGAACACTGAAGCTTTCTTT. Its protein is CASSETSQWNTEAFF.

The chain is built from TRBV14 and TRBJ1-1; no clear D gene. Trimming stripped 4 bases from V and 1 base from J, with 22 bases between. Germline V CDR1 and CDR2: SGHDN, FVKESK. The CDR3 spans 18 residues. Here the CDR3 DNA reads TGTGCCAGCAGCCCGACCTATGGTGTTCCGGGATGGAACACTGAAGCTTTCTTT. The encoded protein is CASSPTYGVPGWNTEAFF.

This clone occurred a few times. CDR3 in DNA: TGTGCCAGCAGCCCCGAGGGACTAGTTTCCTACAATGAGCAGTTCTTC. Its protein is CASSPEGLVSYNEQFF. This sequence joins TRBV9 and TRBJ2-1; 8 bases are a match to TRBD2. This CDR3 has 16 residues. Germline V lookup: CDR1 SGDLS, CDR2 YYNGEE. V was pared by 4 bases and J by 1 base, with 7 bases of the junction left unmatched. Full variable domain (outside the CDR3, taken from reference TRBV9 and TRBJ2-1): DSGVTQTPKHLITATGQRVTLRCSPRSGDLSVYWYQQSLDQGLQFLIQYYNGEERAKGNILERFSAQQFPDLHSELNLSSLELGDSALYFCASSPEGLVSYNEQFFGPGTRLTVL.

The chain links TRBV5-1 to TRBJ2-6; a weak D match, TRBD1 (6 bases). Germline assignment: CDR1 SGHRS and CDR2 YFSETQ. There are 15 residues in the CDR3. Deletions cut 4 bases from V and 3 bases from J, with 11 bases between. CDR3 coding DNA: TGCGCCAGCAGCCGACAGGCGGGTGGGGCCAACGTCCTGACTTTC. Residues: CASSRQAGGANVLTF.

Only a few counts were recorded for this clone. The CDR3 reads CASSKGQGNTGELFF. The CDR3 DNA sequence: TGTGCCAGCAGCAAGGGACAGGGGAACACCGGGGAGCTGTTTTTT. The rearrangement joins TRBV9 to TRBJ2-2; 9 positions agree with TRBD1. After removal of 4 bases from V and 1 base from J, the junction contained 2 bases not matched to a gene. Looked up from germline, CDR1 is SGDLS and CDR2 is YYNGEE. The CDR3 length is 15 residues.

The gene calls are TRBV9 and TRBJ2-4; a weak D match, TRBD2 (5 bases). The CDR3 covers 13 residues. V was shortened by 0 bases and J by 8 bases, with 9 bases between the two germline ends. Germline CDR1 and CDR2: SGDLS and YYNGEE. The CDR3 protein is CASSVGAGDIQYF. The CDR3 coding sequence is TGTGCCAGCAGCGTAGGGGCCGGGGACATTCAGTACTTC.